This is a list of T cell receptor beta chains from one sample in a study of cytomegalovirus exposure and HLA in healthy donors. Assay: immunoSEQ multiplex PCR; the TCRdb copy retains only in-frame clones and omits some. The sample totals 200,000 or so clones. The material sequenced was PBMCs. The receptor source for this set is a boy aged 10-17 years in good health and CMV-seronegative. Both conserved end residues are part of each CDR3.

j_gene	v_gene	CDR3aa
TRBJ2-5	TRBV7-3	CASSLPGGTQYF
TRBJ2-7	TRBV5-1	CASSPGQGIYSYEQYF
TRBJ2-1	TRBV29-1	CSVEESGGGLF
TRBJ2-2	TRBV30	CTGEGTGELFF
TRBJ1-6	TRBV5-1	CASSSLPAGMSYNSPLHF
TRBJ1-5	TRBV27	CASTSRGRGLRNQPQHF
TRBJ2-7	TRBV4-1	CASSQDAGYYEQYF
TRBJ1-1	TRBV30	CASQQGGGTEAFF
TRBJ2-7	TRBV9	CASSSGTGRYEQYF
TRBJ2-5	TRBV5-8	CASNLQGGETQYF
TRBJ1-2	TRBV14	CASSQGDVTGLYGYTF
TRBJ1-3	TRBV27	CASANVAGTGNTIYF
TRBJ2-5	TRBV7-3	CASSASGGNQETQYF
TRBJ2-1	TRBV18	CASSPGQGLNEQFF
TRBJ1-6	TRBV5-8	CASRATGFLSPLHF
NA	TRBV4-1	CASSLLAGDTYEQYF
TRBJ2-3	TRBV7-2	CASSLVGAGSTDTQYF
TRBJ2-7	TRBV28	CASRYPGLAGQYF
TRBJ1-3	TRBV19	CASIRWGVTGNTIYF
TRBJ1-2	TRBV5-1	CASSLLAGAYGYTF
TRBJ2-5	TRBV5-1	CASSFFRQIQETQYF
TRBJ2-2	TRBV7-2	CASSATGGPGELFF
TRBJ1-6	TRBV7-9	CASSSETEATSPLHF
TRBJ2-7	TRBV19	CASRGLAGGYEQYF
TRBJ2-5	TRBV20-1	CSARDRETQYF
TRBJ2-2	TRBV7-2	CASSLDRGWPGELFF
TRBJ2-7	TRBV29-1	CSAWDRKSYEQYF
TRBJ1-6	TRBV7-3	CASSPTVEGSPLHF
TRBJ2-7	TRBV6-5	CASSRASGGYEQYF
TRBJ2-3	TRBV7-2	CASSLMQTASDTQYF
TRBJ1-2	TRBV6-1	CASSTAQGGNGYTF
TRBJ2-5	TRBV5-8	CASSMGFGLYQETQYF
TRBJ2-7	TRBV28	CATIPPGQETYEQYF
TRBJ2-7	TRBV30	CAWSLQRSYEQYF
TRBJ2-3	TRBV18	CASSPQASGSTDTQYF
TRBJ2-7	TRBV27	CASSFSAGGEQYF
TRBJ2-6	TRBV9	CASSVRQGGGGANVLTF
TRBJ2-7	TRBV7-3	CASSLGQGDEQYF
TRBJ2-1	TRBV7-3	CASSLRPEVHEQFF
TRBJ2-2	TRBV30	CAWSVDWGVGELFF
TRBJ1-2	TRBV13	CASSLGGTAFYGYTF
TRBJ2-7	TRBV14	CASSQGTANSYEQYF
TRBJ2-7	TRBV11-2	CASSPGAGYEQYF
TRBJ2-7	TRBV23-1	CALAGLPRLLQYF
TRBJ1-5	TRBV27	CASSPRGGLRSNQPQHF
TRBJ2-2	TRBV29-1	CSSTGRTGELFF
TRBJ1-1	TRBV5-4	CASSFVGANTEAFF
TRBJ2-1	TRBV7-9	CASSPSRLVSYNEQFF
TRBJ1-4	TRBV18	CASSRQGGANEKLFF
TRBJ1-5	TRBV18	CASSPSNSNQPQHF
TRBJ2-2	TRBV18	CASPTSGGTNTGELFF
TRBJ2-5	TRBV30	CAWSSFDVGAGGETQYF
TRBJ2-7	TRBV28	CASSLGGRGEQYF
TRBJ1-1	TRBV29-1	CSVAGQTPTLNTEAFF
TRBJ2-5	TRBV7-3	CASSLRSGHQETQYF
NA	TRBV4-2	CASSYRGLAGGTSYEQYF
TRBJ1-1	TRBV9	CASSAQENTEAFF
TRBJ2-5	TRBV7-9	CASSGIGGAETQYF
TRBJ1-6	TRBV5-8	CASSLVRSPLHF
TRBJ2-7	TRBV19	CASSTGGSYEQYF